Listed here is a single TCR beta chain. No antigen is known for it. PCR employed 60 Vbeta and 13 Jbeta primers. The table came from immunoSEQ multiplex PCR; TCRdb's copy has only in-frame clones and leaves some out. The sample includes 150,000 to 200,000 clones, 65% to 70% of them seen just once. These data belong to a study of cytomegalovirus exposure and HLA in healthy donors. Study-wide context: Some 200 million T cells yielded approximately 100 million unique TCR beta sequences, as an earlier analysis found. The Caucasian-associated ancestry cluster contained about four fifths of the roughly 400 genotyped donors.

Study findings and constraints: TCR beta sequences reportedly predicted most subjects' HLA-A and HLA-B alleles accurately.

Germline CDR1 MNHNS, CDR2 SASEGT. V lost 11 bases to trimming and J lost 4 bases, with 20 bases between them. This CDR3 has 15 residues. The sequenced material came from PBMCs. The chain uses TRBV6-1 and TRBJ1-4; possible D gene TRBD1, 5 bases. The TCR originated in a woman aged 18-30 years in good health and CMV-seropositive. The CDR3 nucleotides read TGTGCCCACCCGTGGGGCGGGGGGGGTAATGAAAAACTGTTTTTT. Translated, it gives CAHPWGGGGNEKLFF.